This TCR beta chain was found in a study of CD8+CD57+ T cells in acquired aplastic anemia. In the study overall: The sorted CD4+ and CD8+ cells yielded an average around 3.4 ug of DNA. Average CD4+ read depth in healthy donors was 9.5 million to 13 million reads. Overall study results and limits: In CD8+ cells, Simpson's diversity showed no significant difference between patients and controls. There were 25 to 35 CD8+ CDR3 sequences that occurred in both patients and controls.

This CDR3 contains 13 residues. Germline CDR1 and CDR2: SGHTA and FQGTGA. For CDR3 and TCR beta VDJ profiling, genomic DNA was the template used. Using its own MiXCR run on the reads, TCRdb lists one record per CDR3 protein. The sample consists of some 410,000 distinct CDR3 sequences, about 70% of them appearing once. Remarks on this clonotype: Its antigen is unidentified. The junction differs from germline at one of its ends, possibly a read error.

The material sequenced was sorted CD4+, CD8+, or CD8+CD57+ T cells (not recorded which) from PBMCs. This rearrangement joins TRBV7-3 to TRBJ2-7; 7 nucleotides agree with TRBD1. The sequence was obtained from a human donor in good health, serving as a control. CDR3: CASSPDRNTEPYF. Written as DNA, the CDR3 is TGTGCCAGCAGCCCGGACAGGAACACTGAACCTTACTTT.